Sequencing of this TCR beta chain was carried out in a study of T cell changes during pregnancy in multiple sclerosis. TCRdb's table, derived via immunoSEQ multiplex PCR, lists solely in-frame clones and lacks some. Of about 70,000 clones listed, 92% are singletons. The CDR3 runs 17 residues. Germline CDR1 is SGHNT and CDR2 is YYREEE (reference sequence). Germline trimming cut 4 bases from V and 4 bases from J; bases unmatched to any gene: 14. The sequencing here drew on peripheral blood, taken after pregnancy. This sequence originates from a female donor with multiple sclerosis, enrolled in a pregnancy study. V gene TRBV5-4 combines with J gene TRBJ2-7; TRBD1 matches 10 bases. CDR3 region: CASSHYERDRGIYEQYF. Here the CDR3 DNA reads TGTGCCAGCAGCCATTACGAGAGGGACAGGGGAATTTACGAGCAGTACTTC.